These 5 T cell receptor beta chains originate from one sample sequenced in a study of long-term antiretroviral therapy in people with HIV. Survey level was the resolution at which the v3.0 immunoSEQ assay ran. This table comes from immunoSEQ multiplex PCR, and its TCRdb copy is limited to in-frame clones, with some not included. The sample lists tens of thousands of clones, about 95% seen once, with less than 3.5% in the top ten. This sample comprised unsorted PBMCs, obtained 3.7 years after starting antiretroviral therapy. These receptor sequences come from a woman between 45 and 60 years old with HIV.

The chain carries TRBV6-1 and TRBJ2-3; 12 positions match TRBD2. The germline gives CDR1 MNHNS, CDR2 SASEGT. The CDR3 extends over 16 amino acids. V gave up 1 base and J gave up 1 base; unmatched junction bases: 0. The CDR3 bases are TGTGCCAGCAGTGAAGGACTAGCGGGGGGCACAGATACGCAGTATTTT. This codes for CASSEGLAGGTDTQYF.

CDR3 coding DNA: TGTGCCAGCAGCGTAGCTCCGGGCCTCGCCAAAAACATTCAGTACTTC. This codes for CASSVAPGLAKNIQYF. The chain employs TRBV9 and TRBJ2-4; D remains unclear. The CDR3 contains 16 residues. The V end lost 0 bases, the J end lost 1 base, and 11 bases lay between the germline ends. Germline lookup yields CDR1 SGDLS and CDR2 YYNGEE.

The count of this clone is one. The V gene is TRBV2, the J gene TRBJ1-5; no clear D. V was clipped by 4 bases and J by 7 bases, with 11 bases between them. This CDR3 comprises 13 residues. Germline V lookup: CDR1 SNHLY, CDR2 FYNNEI. CDR3 region: CASSVKGGQPQHF. The CDR3 nucleotides are TGTGCCAGCAGTGTGAAGGGCGGGCAGCCCCAGCATTTT.

The gene calls are TRBV5-1 and TRBJ1-4, with D possibly matching TRBD1 (6 bases). CDR1 and CDR2 from the germline V gene are SGHRS and YFSETQ. The CDR3 is 12 residues long. V was cut by 5 bases and J by 8 bases, with 10 bases left in between. In nucleotides, the CDR3 is TGCGCCAGCAGTTCCGGACAGGAAAAACTGTTTTTT. Its translation is CASSSGQEKLFF.

The V and J genes are TRBV18 and TRBJ2-7, with a possible D match to TRBD1 (6 bases). CDR1 KGHSH and CDR2 LQKENI come from the germline V gene. The CDR3 spans 13 residues. The V and J ends lost 2 bases and 1 base respectively, with 6 bases between them. This CDR3 reads CASSPGQSYEQYF. CDR3 coding DNA: TGTGCCAGCTCACCAGGACAGTCCTACGAGCAGTACTTC. The full variable domain, in which reference TRBV18 and TRBJ2-7 provide the parts outside the CDR3, is NAGVMQNPRHLVRRRGQEARLRCSPMKGHSHVYWYRQLPEEGLKFMVYLQKENIIDESGMPKERFSAEFPKEGPSILRIQQVVRGDSAAYFCASSPGQSYEQYFGPGTRLTVT.